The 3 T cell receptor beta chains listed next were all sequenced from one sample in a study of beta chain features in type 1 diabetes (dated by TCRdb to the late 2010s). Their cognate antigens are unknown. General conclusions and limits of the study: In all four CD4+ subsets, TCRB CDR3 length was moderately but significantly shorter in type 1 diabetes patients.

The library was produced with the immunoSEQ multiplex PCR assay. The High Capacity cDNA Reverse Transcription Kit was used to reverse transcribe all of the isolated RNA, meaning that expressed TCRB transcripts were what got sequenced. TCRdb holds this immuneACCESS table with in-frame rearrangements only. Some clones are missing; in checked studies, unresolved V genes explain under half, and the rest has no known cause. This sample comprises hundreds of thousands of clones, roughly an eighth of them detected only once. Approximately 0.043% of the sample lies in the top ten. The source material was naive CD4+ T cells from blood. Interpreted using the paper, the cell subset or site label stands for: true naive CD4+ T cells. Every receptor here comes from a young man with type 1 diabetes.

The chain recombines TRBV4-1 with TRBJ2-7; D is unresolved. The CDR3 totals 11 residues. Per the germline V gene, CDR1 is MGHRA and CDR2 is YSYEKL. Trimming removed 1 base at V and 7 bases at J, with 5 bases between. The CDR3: CASSQAGEQYF. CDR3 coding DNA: TGCGCCAGCAGCCAAGCCGGAGAGCAGTACTTC.

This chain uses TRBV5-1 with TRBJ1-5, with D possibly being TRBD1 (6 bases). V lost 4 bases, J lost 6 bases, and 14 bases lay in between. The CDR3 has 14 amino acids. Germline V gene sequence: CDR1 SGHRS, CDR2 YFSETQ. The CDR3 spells CASSTGTRGQPQHF. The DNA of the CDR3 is TGCGCCAGCAGCACAGGGACCAGAGGTCAGCCCCAGCATTTT. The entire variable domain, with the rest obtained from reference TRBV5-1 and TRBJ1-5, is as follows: KAGVTQTPRYLIKTRGQQVTLSCSPISGHRSVSWYQQTPGQGLQFLFEYFSETQRNKGNFPGRFSGRQFSNSRSEMNVSTLELGDSALYLCASSTGTRGQPQHFGDGTRLSIL.

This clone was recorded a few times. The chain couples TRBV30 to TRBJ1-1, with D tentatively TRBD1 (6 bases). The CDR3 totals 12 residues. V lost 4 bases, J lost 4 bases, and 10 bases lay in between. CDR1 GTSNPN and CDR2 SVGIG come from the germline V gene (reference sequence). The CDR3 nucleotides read TGTGCCTGGACCCACAGGGCCACTGAAGCTTTCTTT. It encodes CAWTHRATEAFF. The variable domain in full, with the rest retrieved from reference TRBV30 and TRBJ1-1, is SQTIHQWPATLVQPVGSPLSLECTVEGTSNPNLYWYRQAAGRGLQLLFYSVGIGQISSEVPQNLSASRPQDRQFILSSKKLLLSDSGFYLCAWTHRATEAFFGQGTRLTVV.